This TCR beta chain was obtained from a study of OX40 agonist ivuxolimab in advanced cancers. On this clone: What it binds is not known.

Autoimmune disease history or systemic immunosuppression excluded patients. Whole-study findings and limits: Antigen targets of the expanded peripheral T cells went undetermined.

Measured with immunoSEQ multiplex PCR; TCRdb has only the in-frame clones, and not every one. Altogether about 79,000 clones are present, about 84% being singletons, with the ten largest covering roughly 0.5%. Between the trimmed V and J ends, which lost 2 bases and 1 base, there was a span of 12 bases. The germline CDR1 and CDR2 sequences are SGHVS and FQNEAQ. CDR3 length: 15 amino acids. The clonotype was recovered from an adult with an advanced solid tumor such as melanoma, head and neck, liver or kidney cancer. The gene calls are TRBV7-8 and TRBJ2-7; D uncertain. The sequencing used CD4+ or CD8+ T cells sorted from blood, collected in a trial of the OX40 agonist ivuxolimab. The CDR3 DNA reads as TGTGCCAGCAGCTTAAGGATCGCAGCTTCCTACGAGCAGTACTTC. Its translation is CASSLRIAASYEQYF.